Listed below are T cell receptor beta chains from one sample, sequenced in a study of blood T cell repertoires in COVID-19. Assay: immunoSEQ multiplex PCR; the TCRdb copy retains only in-frame clones and omits some. The sample records roughly 200,000 clones, 80% to 90% being singletons. The sample comprised peripheral blood. Receptor source: a man in his sixties with acute or convalescent COVID-19. CDR3s include the opening cysteine and the closing phenylalanine or tryptophan. The order of the fields is J gene, clone size, V gene, D gene, CDR3 protein, CDR3 DNA. D genes are given only for firm matches. Clone sizes are given selectively: once, few, many, or a class where the clone is expanded.

j_gene: TRBJ2-7
abundance: .
v_gene: TRBV18
d_gene: TRBD2
CDR3aa: CASSPLAGASNEQYF
CDR3nt: TGTGCCAGCTCACCACTAGCGGGAGCTTCCAACGAGCAGTACTTC

j_gene: TRBJ2-7
abundance: .
v_gene: TRBV5-1
d_gene: TRBD1
CDR3aa: CASSLGDRVNEQYF
CDR3nt: TGCGCCAGCAGCTTGGGGGACAGGGTCAACGAGCAGTACTTC

j_gene: TRBJ1-1
abundance: .
v_gene: TRBV28
d_gene: TRBD1
CDR3aa: CASRGWDRGNTEAFF
CDR3nt: TGTGCCAGCAGGGGCTGGGACAGGGGGAACACTGAAGCTTTCTTT

j_gene: TRBJ2-7
abundance: .
v_gene: TRBV30
d_gene: TRBD1
CDR3aa: CAWTGYGTGTSEQYF
CDR3nt: TGTGCCTGGACCGGATACGGGACAGGGACCTCCGAGCAGTACTTC

j_gene: TRBJ2-1
abundance: .
v_gene: TRBV12-3/TRBV12-4
d_gene: .
CDR3aa: CASSLGLLNEQFF
CDR3nt: TGTGCCAGCAGTTTGGGACTGCTTAACGAGCAGTTCTTC

j_gene: TRBJ2-7
abundance: .
v_gene: TRBV5-1
d_gene: TRBD2
CDR3aa: CASSPGLAGTLDEQYF
CDR3nt: TGCGCCAGCAGCCCGGGACTAGCGGGAACCCTTGACGAGCAGTACTTC

j_gene: TRBJ1-6
abundance: few
v_gene: TRBV9
d_gene: .
CDR3aa: CASSAGTSGVSPLHF
CDR3nt: TGTGCCAGCAGCGCCGGGACGTCGGGGGTTTCACCCCTCCACTTT

j_gene: TRBJ2-7
abundance: once
v_gene: TRBV27
d_gene: TRBD2
CDR3aa: CASSLLAGGSYEQYF
CDR3nt: TGTGCCAGCAGTTTACTAGCGGGTGGATCCTACGAGCAGTACTTC

j_gene: TRBJ2-1
abundance: .
v_gene: TRBV9
d_gene: TRBD2
CDR3aa: CASSGGTSGYNEQFF
CDR3nt: TGTGCCAGCAGCGGAGGGACTAGCGGTTACAATGAGCAGTTCTTC

j_gene: TRBJ1-1
abundance: .
v_gene: TRBV5-4
d_gene: .
CDR3aa: CASRPGGLGTEAFF
CDR3nt: TGTGCCAGCCGCCCGGGGGGGCTAGGCACTGAAGCTTTCTTT

j_gene: TRBJ1-2
abundance: .
v_gene: TRBV9
d_gene: .
CDR3aa: CASSPRAVFIDGYTF
CDR3nt: TGTGCCAGCAGTCCCAGGGCGGTGTTCATAGATGGCTACACCTTC

j_gene: TRBJ2-7
abundance: .
v_gene: TRBV4-1
d_gene: .
CDR3aa: CASSQEGQFYEQYF
CDR3nt: TGCGCCAGCAGCCAGGAGGGACAGTTCTACGAGCAGTACTTC

j_gene: TRBJ1-3
abundance: .
v_gene: TRBV3-1/TRBV3-2
d_gene: .
CDR3aa: CASSHRQHSGNTIYF
CDR3nt: TGTGCCAGCAGCCACCGACAACACTCTGGAAACACCATATATTTT

j_gene: TRBJ2-3
abundance: .
v_gene: TRBV28
d_gene: TRBD2
CDR3aa: CASSYSGSTDTQYF
CDR3nt: TGTGCCAGCAGTTATAGCGGGAGTACAGATACGCAGTATTTT

j_gene: TRBJ2-1
abundance: .
v_gene: TRBV4-1
d_gene: .
CDR3aa: CASSQEGTEVSGRPRYNEQFF
CDR3nt: TGCGCCAGCAGCCAAGAAGGCACGGAGGTTAGCGGAAGACCGCGGTACAATGAGCAGTTCTTC

j_gene: TRBJ1-1
abundance: .
v_gene: TRBV5-1
d_gene: .
CDR3aa: CASSAGPRNTEAFF
CDR3nt: TGCGCCAGCAGCGCGGGCCCCCGGAACACTGAAGCTTTCTTT

j_gene: TRBJ2-1
abundance: .
v_gene: TRBV15
d_gene: .
CDR3aa: CATSRDGQNSYNEQFF
CDR3nt: TGTGCCACCAGCAGAGATGGCCAGAACTCCTACAATGAGCAGTTCTTC

j_gene: TRBJ1-5
abundance: .
v_gene: TRBV19
d_gene: .
CDR3aa: CASSTWGGPNQPQHF
CDR3nt: TGTGCCAGTAGTACTTGGGGGGGCCCAAATCAGCCCCAGCATTTT

j_gene: TRBJ2-7
abundance: .
v_gene: TRBV28
d_gene: .
CDR3aa: CASSLSHKTPRQDYEQYF
CDR3nt: TGTGCCAGCAGTTTGAGCCATAAAACCCCGAGACAGGACTACGAGCAGTACTTC

j_gene: TRBJ2-3
abundance: .
v_gene: TRBV10-3
d_gene: .
CDR3aa: CAIHPGTVTDTQYF
CDR3nt: TGTGCCATCCATCCAGGGACTGTCACAGATACGCAGTATTTT

j_gene: TRBJ2-2
abundance: .
v_gene: TRBV19
d_gene: TRBD2
CDR3aa: CASSTTSANTGELFF
CDR3nt: TGTGCCAGTAGTACAACTAGCGCGAACACCGGGGAGCTGTTTTTT

j_gene: TRBJ2-2
abundance: .
v_gene: TRBV11-1
d_gene: .
CDR3aa: CASSLDQGYTGELFF
CDR3nt: TGTGCCAGCAGCTTAGACCAGGGGTACACCGGGGAGCTGTTTTTT

j_gene: TRBJ1-4
abundance: .
v_gene: TRBV5-6
d_gene: TRBD1
CDR3aa: CASSLARTGTANEKLFF
CDR3nt: TGTGCCAGCAGCTTGGCCCGGACAGGGACAGCTAATGAAAAACTGTTTTTT

j_gene: TRBJ2-2
abundance: .
v_gene: TRBV5-5
d_gene: .
CDR3aa: CASSFQNTGELFF
CDR3nt: TGTGCCAGCAGCTTCCAGAACACCGGGGAGCTGTTTTTT

j_gene: TRBJ2-3
abundance: .
v_gene: TRBV4-1
d_gene: TRBD2
CDR3aa: CASSLRTGTSDSDTQYF
CDR3nt: TGCGCCAGCAGCCTAAGAACCGGGACTAGCGACTCTGATACGCAGTATTTT

j_gene: TRBJ2-1
abundance: .
v_gene: TRBV7-8
d_gene: TRBD2
CDR3aa: CASSLTSGQYNEQFF
CDR3nt: TGTGCCAGCAGCCTGACTAGCGGACAATACAATGAGCAGTTCTTC

j_gene: TRBJ2-2
abundance: few
v_gene: TRBV5-1
d_gene: TRBD2
CDR3aa: CASSLTSGSSGELFF
CDR3nt: TGCGCCAGCAGCTTGACTAGCGGGAGCTCCGGGGAGCTGTTTTTT

j_gene: TRBJ1-2
abundance: .
v_gene: TRBV15
d_gene: .
CDR3aa: CATSRQSGYGYTF
CDR3nt: TGTGCCACCAGCAGACAGTCGGGCTATGGCTACACCTTC

j_gene: TRBJ2-1
abundance: .
v_gene: TRBV27
d_gene: TRBD2
CDR3aa: CASSLSSGGHEQFF
CDR3nt: TGTGCCAGCAGTTTATCGTCGGGAGGACACGAGCAGTTCTTC

j_gene: TRBJ2-7
abundance: .
v_gene: TRBV7-2
d_gene: TRBD2
CDR3aa: CASSPGTSGYYEQYF
CDR3nt: TGTGCCAGCAGCCCGGGGACTAGCGGATACTACGAGCAGTACTTC

j_gene: TRBJ2-5
abundance: .
v_gene: TRBV6-6
d_gene: TRBD1
CDR3aa: CASSDRGIETQYF
CDR3nt: TGTGCCAGCAGTGACAGGGGGATTGAGACCCAGTACTTC

j_gene: TRBJ1-1
abundance: .
v_gene: TRBV28
d_gene: TRBD1
CDR3aa: CASSRDRGLTEAFF
CDR3nt: TGTGCCAGCAGTAGAGACAGGGGGCTCACTGAAGCTTTCTTT

j_gene: TRBJ2-1
abundance: .
v_gene: TRBV7-2
d_gene: .
CDR3aa: CASSYASSYNEQFF
CDR3nt: TGTGCCAGCAGCTACGCTAGCTCCTACAATGAGCAGTTCTTC

j_gene: TRBJ1-5
abundance: .
v_gene: TRBV2
d_gene: .
CDR3aa: CASSEDRAGQPQHF
CDR3nt: TGTGCCAGCAGTGAAGACAGGGCCGGTCAGCCCCAGCATTTT

j_gene: TRBJ2-3
abundance: .
v_gene: TRBV3-1/TRBV3-2
d_gene: TRBD2
CDR3aa: CASSQTAGRDTQYF
CDR3nt: TGTGCCAGCAGCCAAACAGCGGGGAGGGATACGCAGTATTTT

j_gene: TRBJ2-6
abundance: few
v_gene: TRBV7-6
d_gene: .
CDR3aa: CASSLRARETRGGANVLTF
CDR3nt: TGTGCCAGCAGCTTAAGGGCCAGGGAAACCCGCGGTGGGGCCAACGTCCTGACTTTC

j_gene: TRBJ2-7
abundance: .
v_gene: TRBV5-1
d_gene: .
CDR3aa: CASSLRLTKTYEQYF
CDR3nt: TGCGCCAGCAGCTTGCGACTGACCAAGACCTACGAGCAGTACTTC

j_gene: TRBJ1-6
abundance: .
v_gene: TRBV7-2
d_gene: TRBD1
CDR3aa: CASSLGDRGKSPLHF
CDR3nt: TGTGCCAGCAGCTTAGGGGACAGGGGGAAGTCACCCCTCCACTTT

j_gene: TRBJ2-7
abundance: .
v_gene: TRBV28
d_gene: .
CDR3aa: CASSWTFSGSEQYF
CDR3nt: TGTGCCAGCAGCTGGACGTTTTCGGGGTCCGAGCAGTACTTC

j_gene: TRBJ1-2
abundance: .
v_gene: TRBV9
d_gene: .
CDR3aa: CASSLFGGEGYTF
CDR3nt: TGTGCCAGCAGCCTTTTTGGGGGGGAGGGCTACACCTTC

j_gene: TRBJ2-3
abundance: .
v_gene: TRBV23-1
d_gene: TRBD2
CDR3aa: CASSPPLSGRDTSTDTQYF
CDR3nt: TGCGCCAGCAGCCCCCCCCTTAGCGGGAGGGATACTAGCACAGATACGCAGTATTTT

j_gene: TRBJ2-7
abundance: once
v_gene: TRBV18
d_gene: TRBD2
CDR3aa: CASSPPSGRLGEQYF
CDR3nt: TGTGCCAGCTCACCACCCAGCGGGAGGTTAGGAGAGCAGTACTTC

j_gene: TRBJ1-2
abundance: .
v_gene: TRBV19
d_gene: .
CDR3aa: CASNADRANYGYTF
CDR3nt: TGTGCCAGTAACGCGGACAGAGCTAACTATGGCTACACCTTC

j_gene: TRBJ2-6
abundance: .
v_gene: TRBV21-1
d_gene: .
CDR3aa: CASSKVPGQGCDSGANVLTF
CDR3nt: TGTGCCAGCAGCAAAGTCCCGGGACAGGGGTGCGACTCTGGGGCCAACGTCCTGACTTTC

j_gene: TRBJ2-6
abundance: .
v_gene: TRBV7-2
d_gene: TRBD1
CDR3aa: CASSLRGQYSGANVLTF
CDR3nt: TGTGCCAGCAGCCTCCGGGGACAGTACTCTGGGGCCAACGTCCTGACTTTC

j_gene: TRBJ2-3
abundance: .
v_gene: TRBV3-1/TRBV3-2
d_gene: .
CDR3aa: CASSRGSTDTQYF
CDR3nt: TGTGCCAGCAGCCGCGGCAGCACAGATACGCAGTATTTT

j_gene: TRBJ1-4
abundance: .
v_gene: TRBV4-1
d_gene: .
CDR3aa: CASTTSGGGELGEKLFF
CDR3nt: TGCGCCAGCACCACCTCCGGGGGAGGGGAGTTAGGTGAAAAACTGTTTTTT

j_gene: TRBJ2-5
abundance: .
v_gene: TRBV5-5
d_gene: TRBD1
CDR3aa: CASSLGRGRGETQYF
CDR3nt: TGTGCCAGCAGCTTGGGCAGGGGGCGCGGGGAGACCCAGTACTTC

j_gene: TRBJ1-1
abundance: .
v_gene: TRBV7-9
d_gene: .
CDR3aa: CASLGGPTEAFF
CDR3nt: TGTGCCAGCCTGGGAGGGCCCACTGAAGCTTTCTTT

j_gene: TRBJ2-2
abundance: .
v_gene: TRBV5-1
d_gene: .
CDR3aa: CASSLGGTGELFF
CDR3nt: TGCGCCAGCAGCTTGGGAGGCACCGGGGAGCTGTTTTTT

j_gene: TRBJ2-1
abundance: .
v_gene: TRBV18
d_gene: .
CDR3aa: CASSPDGNNEQFF
CDR3nt: TGTGCCAGCTCACCCGACGGGAACAATGAGCAGTTCTTC

j_gene: TRBJ2-1
abundance: .
v_gene: TRBV7-8
d_gene: TRBD1
CDR3aa: CASSSGTGGSYNEQFF
CDR3nt: TGTGCCAGCAGCTCCGGGACAGGGGGCTCCTACAATGAGCAGTTCTTC

j_gene: TRBJ2-6
abundance: .
v_gene: TRBV6-5
d_gene: .
CDR3aa: CASSYVGAGANVLTF
CDR3nt: TGTGCCAGCAGTTACGTGGGAGCCGGGGCCAACGTCCTGACTTTC

j_gene: TRBJ2-1
abundance: few
v_gene: TRBV4-1
d_gene: TRBD2
CDR3aa: CASTRGLAGGYNEQFF
CDR3nt: TGCGCCAGCACCCGAGGACTAGCGGGAGGGTACAATGAGCAGTTCTTC

j_gene: TRBJ2-2
abundance: .
v_gene: TRBV28
d_gene: TRBD1
CDR3aa: CASSGGQVYTGELFF
CDR3nt: TGTGCCAGCAGCGGGGGACAGGTGTACACCGGGGAGCTGTTTTTT